This T cell receptor beta chain comes out of a study of fetal regulatory T cell absence and autoimmunity. A single count supports this clone. TCRdb's copy holds only in-frame clones and misses some; the assay was immunoSEQ multiplex PCR. The repertoire consists of tens of thousands of clones, with roughly 80% occurring once and the leading ten covering 0.41%. This receptor was identified in a newborn boy with IPEX syndrome. Sequencing input: cord blood.

The CDR3 DNA follows: TGCGCCAGCAGCTTGGCACCCGGGACAGTCTACGAGCAGTACTTC. Protein: CASSLAPGTVYEQYF. This sequence joins TRBV5-1 and TRBJ2-7, with TRBD1 identical over 7 bases. The CDR3 has 15 amino acids. CDR1 and CDR2 (germline): SGHRS, YFSETQ. The J segment lost 3 bases and the V segment lost 0 bases, leaving 6 bases of the junction unmatched. Drawing the rest from reference TRBV5-1 and TRBJ2-7, the complete variable domain is KAGVTQTPRYLIKTRGQQVTLSCSPISGHRSVSWYQQTPGQGLQFLFEYFSETQRNKGNFPGRFSGRQFSNSRSEMNVSTLELGDSALYLCASSLAPGTVYEQYFGPGTRLTVT.